These 32 T cell receptor beta chains originate from one sample sequenced in a study of blood T cell repertoires in COVID-19. Sequenced by immunoSEQ multiplex PCR; TCRdb stores in-frame clones only, minus some. Seen here are approximately 100,000 clones, approximately 89% observed once, and the top ten hold around 0.94%. What was sequenced was peripheral blood. The receptors here all came from a man in his fifties or sixties with acute or convalescent COVID-19.

In its sample, this clone was seen once. The rearrangement uses TRBV25-1 and TRBJ1-1; 7 bases fit TRBD1. Trimming cost V 5 bases and J 4 bases; bases outside gene matches: 7. The CDR3 consists of 14 residues. Germline loops: CDR1 MGHDK, CDR2 SYGVNS. The CDR3 is CASSKTGRSTEAFF. CDR3 nucleotide sequence: TGTGCCAGCAGTAAGACAGGGCGGAGCACTGAAGCTTTCTTT.

The chain is built from TRBV24-1 and TRBJ1-2; D gene uncertain. The CDR3 extends over 16 amino acids. Trimming left V 4 bases short and J 8 bases short, with 22 bases between. CDR1 and CDR2 from the germline V gene are KGHDR and SFDVKD. DNA for the CDR3: TGTGCCACCAGTGACTCTTCGGAAGCCGAGGTAGGCGGCTACACCTTC. Translating it yields CATSDSSEAEVGGYTF.

V and J are TRBV9 and TRBJ2-5; 13 nucleotides align to TRBD2. J gave up 4 bases and V 4 bases, and 4 bases lay outside the gene matches. The germline CDR1 and CDR2 sequences are SGDLS and YYNGEE. The CDR3 is 15 amino acids. CDR3 in DNA: TGTGCCAGCAGCCCGGGACTAGCGGGAAGAGAGACCCAGTACTTC. It encodes CASSPGLAGRETQYF.

This clone has only one observation. The chain couples TRBV6-5 to TRBJ1-2, with TRBD1 identical over 7 bases. This CDR3 region has 15 residues. Germline CDR1 is MNHEY and CDR2 is SVGAGI. The trim removed 2 bases at V and 1 base at J, leaving 4 bases unmatched. CDR3 loop: CASSYTPGGNYGYTF. The CDR3 DNA is TGTGCCAGCAGTTACACACCAGGGGGTAACTATGGCTACACCTTC.

The gene calls are TRBV24-1 and TRBJ2-1, with 9 bases matching TRBD1. The V segment lost 3 bases and the J segment 2 bases; nucleotides outside the gene matches: 10. Germline CDR1 and CDR2: KGHDR and SFDVKD. There are 18 residues in the CDR3. The CDR3 reads CATSDPNPDRGAYNEQFF. The DNA for the CDR3 is TGTGCCACCAGTGATCCTAACCCCGACAGGGGGGCCTACAATGAGCAGTTCTTC.

V is TRBV28 and J is TRBJ2-2; D may be TRBD2 (5 bases). This CDR3 has 15 residues. Germline V gives CDR1 MDHEN, CDR2 SYDVKM. The V end was cut by 4 bases, the J end by 1 base, with 10 bases between. The CDR3: CASSSLSGNTGELFF. In nucleotides, the CDR3 is TGTGCCAGCAGTTCCCTAAGCGGGAACACCGGGGAGCTGTTTTTT. The complete variable domain, with remaining parts taken from reference TRBV28 and TRBJ2-2, reads DVKVTQSSRYLVKRTGEKVFLECVQDMDHENMFWYRQDPGLGLRLIYFSYDVKMKEKGDIPEGYSVSREKKERFSLILESASTNQTSMYLCASSSLSGNTGELFFGEGSRLTVL.

The V call is TRBV6-5, the J call TRBJ2-2; 11 nucleotides agree with TRBD1. Germline lookup yields CDR1 MNHEY and CDR2 SVGAGI. The CDR3 sequence is 15 residues long. The junction had 5 bases not matched to a gene; V was cut back by 6 bases and J by 5 bases. CDR3 sequence (DNA): TGTGCCAGCAGAGGACAGGGGGCGCGTACCGGGGAGCTGTTTTTT. It specifies CASRGQGARTGELFF.

This rearrangement joins TRBV5-1 to TRBJ1-2, with 8 bases that match TRBD1. V dropped 0 bases and J dropped 4; count of bases not matched to a gene: 8. Germline V gives CDR1 SGHRS, CDR2 YFSETQ. The CDR3 runs to 16 residues. The CDR3 bases are TGCGCCAGCAGCTTGGGTGGACAGGGCTCCTCCTATGGCTACACCTTC. Its translation: CASSLGGQGSSYGYTF. Filled out from reference TRBV5-1 and TRBJ1-2, the complete variable domain reads KAGVTQTPRYLIKTRGQQVTLSCSPISGHRSVSWYQQTPGQGLQFLFEYFSETQRNKGNFPGRFSGRQFSNSRSEMNVSTLELGDSALYLCASSLGGQGSSYGYTFGSGTRLTVV.

This clone was observed at least ten times. The chain has TRBV15 and TRBJ2-2; tentative D call: TRBD1 (6 bases). The germline CDR1 and CDR2 sequences are LNHNV and YYDKDF (reference sequence). This CDR3 spans 16 amino acids. The V gene lost 1 base and the J gene lost 4 bases, with 13 bases spanning the gap. The CDR3 protein is CATSRAAGVGTGELFF. Here the CDR3 DNA reads TGTGCCACCAGCAGAGCGGCAGGGGTAGGCACCGGGGAGCTGTTTTTT.

V gene TRBV2 combines with J gene TRBJ2-1; TRBD2 matches 11 bases. This CDR3 region has 15 residues. Per germline, CDR1 SNHLY and CDR2 FYNNEI. J was trimmed by 7 bases and V by 3 bases; bases with no gene match: 5. DNA for the CDR3: TGTGCCAGCAGTGACTTACTAGCGGGAGAAAATGAGCAGTTCTTC. Translation: CASSDLLAGENEQFF.

This chain connects TRBV4-1 to TRBJ1-6; possible D gene TRBD1, 6 bases. Germline assignment: CDR1 MGHRA and CDR2 YSYEKL. Between the trimmed V and J ends, which lost 0 bases and 8 bases, there was a span of 11 bases. The CDR3 covers 15 residues. This CDR3 is CASSQDSTGYSPLHF. For the CDR3, the DNA is TGCGCCAGCAGCCAAGATTCGACAGGATATTCACCCCTCCACTTT.

The chain has TRBV12-3 or TRBV12-4 and TRBJ2-5; D unclear. Trimming shortened V by 5 bases and J by 5 bases, and 9 bases separated the two germline ends. This CDR3 region has 12 residues. The CDR3 coding sequence is TGTGCCAGCAGTCGTCGAGTGGAGACCCAGTACTTC. Translating gives CASSRRVETQYF.

This clone was counted a few times. The V call is TRBV7-9, the J call TRBJ2-7; TRBD1 matches 9 bases. The V gene's germline CDR1 is SEHNR and CDR2 FQNEAQ (reference sequence). The CDR3 length is 15 residues. The trim removed 0 bases at V and 4 bases at J, leaving 4 bases unmatched. CDR3 sequence reads: CASSLALGTGYEQYF. The CDR3, as DNA: TGTGCCAGCAGCTTAGCGCTGGGGACAGGGTACGAGCAGTACTTC. Filled out from reference TRBV7-9 and TRBJ2-7, the complete variable domain reads DTGVSQNPRHKITKRGQNVTFRCDPISEHNRLYWYRQTLGQGPEFLTYFQNEAQLEKSRLLSDRFSAERPKGSFSTLEIQRTEQGDSAMYLCASSLALGTGYEQYFGPGTRLTVT.

The chain is built from TRBV12-5 and TRBJ2-5, with 12 bases aligning to TRBD2. This CDR3 is 17 amino acids long. CDR1 and CDR2 (germline): LGHNT, FRNRAP. V shed 2 bases and J 7 bases; nucleotides not matched to a gene: 11. CDR3 nucleotide sequence: TGTGCTAGTGGTTTGCTAGCGGGAGGGCCTTCCTACGGGACCCAGTACTTC. This encodes CASGLLAGGPSYGTQYF. The whole variable domain, remainder taken from reference TRBV12-5 and TRBJ2-5, is DARVTQTPRHKVTEMGQEVTMRCQPILGHNTVFWYRQTMMQGLELLAYFRNRAPLDDSGMPKDRFSAEMPDATLATLKIQPSEPRDSAVYFCASGLLAGGPSYGTQYFGPGTRLLVL.

In this sample, this clone turned up a few times. The chain employs TRBV3-1 (or the pseudogene TRBV3-2) and TRBJ2-3, with unresolved D. Trimming cost V 5 bases and J 0 bases, with 18 bases left between them. The germline V gene has CDR1 LGHDT and CDR2 YNNKEL (reference sequence). This CDR3 comprises 17 residues. Here the CDR3 DNA reads TGTGCCAGCAGCTATCAATTATCTACCTCTAGCACAGATACGCAGTATTTT. Its protein product is CASSYQLSTSSTDTQYF.

The rearrangement links TRBV13 to TRBJ2-1, with 15 nucleotides matching TRBD2. Germline CDR1 PRHDT, CDR2 FYEKMQ (reference sequence). The CDR3 loop spans 20 amino acids. Trimming cost V 5 bases and J 6 bases; bases outside gene matches: 17. The CDR3 reads CASSLYKRTSGRADFNEQFF. The CDR3 DNA is TGTGCCAGCAGCCTATATAAAAGGACTAGCGGGAGGGCCGACTTCAATGAGCAGTTCTTC.

This clone was counted once. The genes are TRBV3-1 (or the pseudogene TRBV3-2) and TRBJ2-1, with D unclear. The CDR3 is 13 amino acids. V was clipped by 3 bases and J by 9 bases, with 12 bases between them. Germline CDR1 LGHDT, CDR2 YNNKEL (reference sequence). The CDR3 loop reads CASSHLSTGEQFF. CDR3 nucleotide sequence: TGTGCCAGCAGCCATCTGTCGACGGGTGAGCAGTTCTTC.

The gene calls are TRBV13 and TRBJ2-1; 16 nucleotides line up with TRBD2. V gave up 5 bases and J gave up 7 bases; unmatched junction bases: 11. Germline lookup yields CDR1 PRHDT and CDR2 FYEKMQ (reference sequence). This CDR3 comprises 18 residues. CDR3 nucleotides: TGTGCCAGCAGCCCACCCCGGGGACTAGCGGGAGGGGAGAATGAGCAGTTCTTC. It yields the protein CASSPPRGLAGGENEQFF.

V gene TRBV24-1 combines with J gene TRBJ2-5; TRBD1 aligns across 9 bases. Trimming cost V 6 bases and J 3 bases; bases outside gene matches: 13. The CDR3 covers 17 residues. Germline V gene lookup returns CDR1 KGHDR and CDR2 SFDVKD. CDR3 amino acids: CATSHRGGQGPKETQYF. The CDR3 DNA reads as TGTGCCACCAGTCATCGCGGGGGACAGGGACCTAAAGAGACCCAGTACTTC.

The rearrangement uses TRBV6-5 and TRBJ2-2; 8 bases are shared with TRBD1. V shed 8 bases and J 5 bases; nucleotides not matched to a gene: 4. Per germline, CDR1 MNHEY and CDR2 SVGAGI. The CDR3 is 13 amino acids. This CDR3 reads CASRTGNTGELFF. The DNA for the CDR3 is TGTGCCAGCCGGACAGGGAATACCGGGGAGCTGTTTTTT.

The chain employs TRBV27 and TRBJ1-5, with 7 nucleotides matching TRBD1. Losses at the gene ends were 6 bases for V and 5 bases for J; bases not matched to a gene: 4. This CDR3 region has 13 residues. Germline CDR1 and CDR2: MNHEY and SMNVEV (reference sequence). The CDR3 coding sequence is TGTGCCAGCAGCTTGACAGGGTATCAGCCCCAGCATTTT. Its protein product is CASSLTGYQPQHF.

As concerns this clone: Other DNA sequences in the sample encode the same CDR3. The chain couples TRBV4-1 to TRBJ1-4; 8 nucleotides line up with TRBD1. V shed 1 base, J shed 8 bases, and the junction held 3 bases outside the gene matches. The CDR3 is 14 residues long. Germline-derived CDR1 and CDR2 are MGHRA and YSYEKL. The CDR3 region has the DNA TGCGCCAGCAGCCAAGGACAGGGGAACGAAAAACTGTTTTTT. This codes for CASSQGQGNEKLFF.

This clone was recorded only once. The J gene is TRBJ1-2, the V gene TRBV29-1, with TRBD1 identical over 9 bases. This CDR3 region has 12 residues. V was pared by 6 bases and J by 7 bases, with 6 bases of the junction left unmatched. The germline gives CDR1 SQVTM, CDR2 ANQGSEA. Written as DNA, the CDR3 is TGCAGCGTCGTACAGGGGGCTGGTGGCTACACCTTC. As protein: CSVVQGAGGYTF.

J is TRBJ1-6 and V is TRBV10-3; the match to TRBD1 covers 7 bases. Germline V gene data show CDR1 as ENHRY and CDR2 as SYGVKD. The CDR3 has 13 residues. J lost 12 bases, V lost 5 bases, and 7 bases had no gene match. CDR3 bases: TGTGCCATCAGTAACAGACAGGGCGAACCCCTCCACTTT. Encoded protein: CAISNRQGEPLHF.

V gene TRBV12-3 or TRBV12-4 combines with J gene TRBJ2-4; the D gene is possibly TRBD2 (7 bases). This CDR3 is built from 12 residues. Trimming removed 7 bases from V and 9 bases from J, with 13 bases in between. The CDR3 nucleotides read TGTGCCAGCACCCTAGGGGGGGCCATTCAGTACTTC. Amino acid sequence: CASTLGGAIQYF.

This rearrangement joins TRBV2 to TRBJ2-1; 7 nucleotides match TRBD2. J lost 4 bases, V lost 5 bases, and 5 bases had no gene match. Germline lookup yields CDR1 SNHLY and CDR2 FYNNEI. The CDR3 has 14 residues. The CDR3 reads CASSPGLPYNEQFF. CDR3 sequence (DNA): TGTGCCAGCAGTCCGGGACTACCTTACAATGAGCAGTTCTTC.

V and J are TRBV18 and TRBJ2-5; D is possibly TRBD1 (5 bases). V lost 3 bases and J 5 bases, leaving 13 bases between the germline ends. Germline-derived CDR1 and CDR2 are KGHSH and LQKENI. The CDR3 runs to 14 residues. CDR3 coding DNA: TGTGCCAGCTCACCGGGTCAAAAGGGGGAGACCCAGTACTTC. This codes for CASSPGQKGETQYF.

This chain connects TRBV3-1 (or the pseudogene TRBV3-2) to TRBJ2-5; 10 bases are a match to TRBD1. The CDR3 has 13 amino acids. Germline-derived CDR1 and CDR2 are LGHDT and YNNKEL (reference sequence). V lost 4 bases and J lost 4; bases outside the gene matches: 0. This chain's CDR3 is CASSRDRGETQYF. For the CDR3, the DNA is TGTGCCAGCAGCCGGGACAGGGGAGAGACCCAGTACTTC.

This sequence joins TRBV25-1 and TRBJ1-1; the D gene is possibly TRBD1 (6 bases). Between the trimmed V and J ends, which lost 10 bases and 4 bases, there was a span of 22 bases. Germline assignment: CDR1 MGHDK and CDR2 SYGVNS. The CDR3 length is 15 residues. This CDR3 is CANPNRRGGGTEAFF. As DNA, the CDR3 is TGTGCCAACCCCAACCGACGGGGAGGGGGCACTGAAGCTTTCTTT.

The chain links TRBV5-1 to TRBJ1-6, with TRBD1 matching over 8 bases. V shed 4 bases and J 9 bases; nucleotides not matched to a gene: 9. Germline lookup yields CDR1 SGHRS and CDR2 YFSETQ. CDR3 length equals 15 residues. CDR3 in amino acids: CASSSLGQESSPLHF. CDR3 nucleotide sequence: TGCGCCAGCAGCAGCCTGGGACAGGAATCTTCACCCCTCCACTTT.

The chain combines TRBV9 with TRBJ2-1; 14 nucleotides line up with TRBD2. The CDR3 length is 15 residues. V trimming: 3 bases; J trimming: 6 bases; junction bases outside the gene matches: 2. Germline CDR1 reads SGDLS; CDR2 reads YYNGEE. CDR3 in DNA: TGTGCCAGCAGCGCGACTAGCGGGAGGGCCAATGAGCAGTTCTTC. Protein sequence: CASSATSGRANEQFF.

The chain carries TRBV19 and TRBJ2-2; 8 nucleotides align to TRBD1. Germline V CDR1 and CDR2: LNHDA, SQIVND (reference sequence). V dropped 3 bases and J dropped 11; count of bases not matched to a gene: 5. The CDR3 sequence is 13 residues long. Here the CDR3 DNA reads TGTGCCAGTAGTATGATTGGACAGGGAGAGCTGTTTTTT. This encodes CASSMIGQGELFF.